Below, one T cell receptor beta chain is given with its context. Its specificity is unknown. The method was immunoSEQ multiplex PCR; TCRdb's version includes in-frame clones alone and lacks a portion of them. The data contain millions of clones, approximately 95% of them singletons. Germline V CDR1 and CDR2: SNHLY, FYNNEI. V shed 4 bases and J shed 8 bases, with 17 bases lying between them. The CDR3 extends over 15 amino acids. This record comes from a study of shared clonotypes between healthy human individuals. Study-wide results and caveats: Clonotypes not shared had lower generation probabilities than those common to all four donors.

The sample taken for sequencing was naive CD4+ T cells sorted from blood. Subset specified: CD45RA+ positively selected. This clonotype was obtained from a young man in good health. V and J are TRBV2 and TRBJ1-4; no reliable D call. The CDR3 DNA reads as TGTGCCAGCAGTGGAAATCTGGGATCTTCCGAAAAACTGTTTTTT. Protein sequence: CASSGNLGSSEKLFF.